This T cell receptor (beta chain) was sequenced during a study of immune cell composition in non-small cell lung cancer. Using immunoSEQ multiplex PCR, the repertoire was profiled, and TCRdb retains in-frame clones only, with some absent. The repertoire holds around 2,800 clones, with around 69% as singletons. Germline-derived CDR1 and CDR2 are SGDLS and YYNGEE. The CDR3 extends over 16 amino acids. Trimming cost V 3 bases and J 0 bases; bases outside gene matches: 6. The rearrangement links TRBV9 to TRBJ2-3, with 8 nucleotides matching TRBD2. The sequence was collected from a human donor with non-small cell lung cancer. The sample consisted of lung tumor tissue. CDR3 loop: CASSATSGTSTDTQYF. In DNA, the CDR3 is TGTGCCAGCAGCGCTACTAGCGGTACTAGCACAGATACGCAGTATTTT.